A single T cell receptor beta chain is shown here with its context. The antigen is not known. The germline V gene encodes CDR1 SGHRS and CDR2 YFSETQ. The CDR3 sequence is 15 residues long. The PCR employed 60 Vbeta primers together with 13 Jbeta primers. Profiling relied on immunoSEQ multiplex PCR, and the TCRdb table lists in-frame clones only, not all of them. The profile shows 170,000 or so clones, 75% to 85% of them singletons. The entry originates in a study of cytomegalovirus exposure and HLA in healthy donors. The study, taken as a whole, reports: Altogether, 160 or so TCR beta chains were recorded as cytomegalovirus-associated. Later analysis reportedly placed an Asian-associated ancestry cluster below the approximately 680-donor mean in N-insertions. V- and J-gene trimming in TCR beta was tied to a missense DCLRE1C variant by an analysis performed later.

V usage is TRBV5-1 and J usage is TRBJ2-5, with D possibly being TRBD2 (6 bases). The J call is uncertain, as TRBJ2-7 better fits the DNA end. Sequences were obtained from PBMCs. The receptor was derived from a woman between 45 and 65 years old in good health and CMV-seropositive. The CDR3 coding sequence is TGCGCCAGCAGCTCCGATGGGACTCCGGGTTACGAGCAGTACTTC. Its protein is CASSSDGTPGYEQYF.